Below, 10 T cell receptor beta chains from the same sample are listed, as sequenced in a study of long-term antiretroviral therapy in people with HIV. Survey-level resolution applied to immunoSEQ assay v3.0. Sequencing was performed with immunoSEQ multiplex PCR; in TCRdb, only in-frame clones are kept and a portion is missing. The profile shows about 25,000 clones, approximately 80% of them singletons. Specimen: unsorted PBMCs, collected 4.3 years after starting antiretroviral therapy. The receptors were gathered from a man aged 25 to 40 with HIV.

CDR3 nucleotides: TGTGCCAGCAGTGACGGGCAGGGAAGGGGCAATGAGCAGTTCTTC. This encodes CASSDGQGRGNEQFF. This chain joins TRBV2 and TRBJ2-1; D is possibly TRBD1 (5 bases). Germline lookup yields CDR1 SNHLY and CDR2 FYNNEI. V lost 3 bases, J lost 6 bases, and 15 bases lay in between. The CDR3 has 15 residues.

The V gene is TRBV5-1, the J gene TRBJ1-1; TRBD1 matches at 9 bases. Trimming took 4 bases from V and 11 from J; bases not matched to a gene: 3. CDR3 size: 11 residues. Per the germline V gene, CDR1 is SGHRS and CDR2 is YFSETQ. The CDR3 sequence is CASSGDRAAFF. For the CDR3, the DNA is TGCGCCAGCAGCGGGGACAGGGCTGCTTTCTTT.

This clone was picked up a small number of times. The chain carries TRBV27 and TRBJ2-7; 11 bases line up with TRBD2. This CDR3 region has 15 residues. The germline gives CDR1 MNHEY, CDR2 SMNVEV (reference sequence). V gave up 6 bases and J gave up 2 bases; unmatched junction bases: 6. CDR3: CASRPGTSGPYEQYF. The DNA of the CDR3 is TGTGCCAGCAGACCTGGGACTAGCGGACCCTACGAGCAGTACTTC.

V usage is TRBV5-5 and J usage is TRBJ2-4; TRBD1 or TRBD2 may be the D gene (5 bases each). Trimming removed 0 bases at V and 1 base at J, with 5 bases between. The CDR3 is 14 residues long. From germline, CDR1 is SGHKS and CDR2 YYEKEE (reference sequence). The CDR3 reads CASSLGGAKNIQYF. CDR3 nucleotide sequence: TGTGCCAGCAGCTTGGGGGGGGCCAAAAACATTCAGTACTTC.

Turning to this clone: This sample includes further DNA sequences coding for the same CDR3. The V and J genes are TRBV4-3 and TRBJ1-2; no clear D gene. The V and J ends lost 0 bases and 2 bases respectively, with 7 bases between them. The germline gives CDR1 LGHNA, CDR2 YSLEER. The CDR3 runs to 14 residues. CDR3 in amino acids: CASSQDRRNYGYTF. The CDR3 coding sequence is TGCGCCAGCAGCCAAGATAGGAGAAACTATGGCTACACCTTC.

CDR3 in DNA: TGTGCCAGCAGCTCCTCGTCGAGCGGGAGGGCCAATGAGCAGTTCTTC. Its translation: CASSSSSSGRANEQFF. The chain recombines TRBV5-4 with TRBJ2-1; 10 bases align to TRBD2. Germline CDR1 SGHNT, CDR2 YYREEE (reference sequence). The length of the CDR3 is 16 residues. The junction had 9 bases not matched to a gene; V was cut back by 3 bases and J by 6 bases.

This clone was seen a single time. The chain carries TRBV29-1 and TRBJ2-7; 7 bases fit TRBD2. The CDR3 runs to 12 residues. Germline CDR1 reads SQVTM; CDR2 reads ANQGSEA. Losses at the gene ends were 4 bases for V and 7 bases for J; bases not matched to a gene: 7. The CDR3 DNA reads as TGCAGCGTTGGGGAGGGCCAGTGGGAGCAGTACTTC. Translated: CSVGEGQWEQYF.

The chain uses TRBV30 and TRBJ2-3; 7 bases agree with TRBD1. Germline loops: CDR1 GTSNPN, CDR2 SVGIG (reference sequence). The CDR3 runs 14 residues. Germline trimming cut 2 bases from V and 4 bases from J; bases unmatched to any gene: 6. The CDR3 bases are TGTGCCTGGAGTCATACAGGGGTGGCAGATACGCAGTATTTT. It yields the protein CAWSHTGVADTQYF.

The chain carries TRBV30 and TRBJ2-3, with 9 bases fitting TRBD1. The CDR3 has 16 amino acids. Trimming removed 2 bases from V and 3 bases from J; junction bases left unmatched: 9. Germline CDR1 and CDR2: GTSNPN and SVGIG (reference sequence). CDR3 nucleotide sequence: TGTGCCTGGAGTAGCGTTACAGGGGGCCTGACAGATACGCAGTATTTT. Translation gives CAWSSVTGGLTDTQYF.

V gene TRBV19 combines with J gene TRBJ2-7; D is unclear. There are 13 residues in the CDR3. Between the trimmed V and J ends, which lost 4 bases and 4 bases, there was a span of 11 bases. Germline CDR1 and CDR2: LNHDA and SQIVND (reference sequence). CDR3 sequence (DNA): TGTGCCAGTAGTACCGGCCTGGGGTACGAGCAGTACTTC. Translation: CASSTGLGYEQYF. Filled out from reference TRBV19 and TRBJ2-7, the complete variable domain reads DGGITQSPKYLFRKEGQNVTLSCEQNLNHDAMYWYRQDPGQGLRLIYYSQIVNDFQKGDIAEGYSVSREKKESFPLTVTSAQKNPTAFYLCASSTGLGYEQYFGPGTRLTVT.